The 21 T cell receptor beta chains below were found in one sample sequenced in a study of cytomegalovirus exposure and HLA in healthy donors. PCR used 60 Vbeta primers and 13 Jbeta primers. Profiling relied on immunoSEQ multiplex PCR, and the TCRdb table lists in-frame clones only, not all of them. The sample holds roughly 190,000 clones, around 75% seen once. The sample was PBMCs. All receptors derive from a man aged 35-49 years in good health and CMV-seropositive.

J is TRBJ1-2 and V is TRBV7-9, with 7 bases fitting TRBD1. This CDR3 region has 14 residues. Germline CDR1 reads SEHNR; CDR2 reads FQNEAQ (reference sequence). Losses at the gene ends were 5 bases for V and 4 bases for J; bases not matched to a gene: 7. The CDR3 nucleotides read TGTGCCAGCAGCCTCGGACAGGTCTCCTATGGCTACACCTTC. It codes for CASSLGQVSYGYTF.

The V call is TRBV4-2, the J call TRBJ1-3; D possibly corresponds to TRBD1 (5 bases). Trimming pared 6 bases from V and 0 bases from J, leaving 12 bases between. This CDR3 has 15 residues. Per the germline V gene, CDR1 is LGHNA and CDR2 is YNFKEQ. The CDR3 loop reads CASRDRGSSGNTIYF. CDR3 DNA sequence: TGTGCCAGCAGGGATAGGGGTTCCTCTGGAAACACCATATATTTT.

V and J are TRBV9 and TRBJ1-3, with 8 nucleotides matching TRBD1. The CDR3 length is 12 residues. Germline V CDR1 and CDR2: SGDLS, YYNGEE. The trim removed 8 bases at V and 4 bases at J, leaving 2 bases unmatched. In DNA form, the CDR3 reads TGTGCCAGAGACAGGGGAGGAAACACCATATATTTT. Protein sequence: CARDRGGNTIYF.

This clone was counted a few times. This chain links TRBV5-6 with TRBJ1-5; 10 bases map to TRBD1. CDR1 SGHDT and CDR2 YYEEEE come from the germline V gene. The V gene end was trimmed by 4 bases and the J gene end by 3 bases; junction bases not matched to a gene: 4. The length of the CDR3 is 15 residues. The chain's CDR3 is CASSAGQGDNQPQHF. For the CDR3, the DNA is TGTGCCAGCAGCGCCGGACAGGGGGACAATCAGCCCCAGCATTTT.

The chain links TRBV20-1 to TRBJ2-3; D possibly corresponds to TRBD2 (7 bases). Germline V lookup: CDR1 DFQATT, CDR2 SNEGSKA (reference sequence). The CDR3 has 11 residues. The CDR3 bases are TGCAACTTGGGGGGGCCCGATACGCAGTATTTT. This sequence encodes CNLGGPDTQYF.

J is TRBJ1-5 and V is TRBV10-1; D is perhaps TRBD1 (6 bases). Germline CDR1 is WNHNN and CDR2 is SYGVQD (reference sequence). Trimming stripped 6 bases from V and 4 bases from J, with 13 bases between. This CDR3 contains 14 residues. The CDR3 reads CASSKDSRNQPQHF. The CDR3 DNA is TGCGCCAGCAGCAAGGACAGTAGGAATCAGCCCCAGCATTTT.

The chain joins TRBV6-4 to TRBJ2-3; 9 bases align to TRBD1. Trimming took 3 bases from V and 4 from J; bases not matched to a gene: 8. Germline V gene data show CDR1 as MRHNA and CDR2 as SNTAGT. This CDR3 is built from 16 residues. The CDR3 nucleotides read TGTGCCAGCAGTGAGTCTCCGGGACAGGGTTCAGATACGCAGTATTTT. Protein sequence: CASSESPGQGSDTQYF.

The chain has TRBV14 and TRBJ1-4; a possible D gene is TRBD1 (6 bases). Between the trimmed V and J ends, which lost 0 bases and 16 bases, there was a span of 15 bases. The germline gives CDR1 SGHDN, CDR2 FVKESK. The CDR3 is 13 amino acids. The CDR3 nucleotides read TGTGCCAGCAGCCAAGATTTGGACAGTAATCAGTTTTTT. Translation: CASSQDLDSNQFF.

V is TRBV5-6 and J is TRBJ1-5, with a weak D call TRBD1 (5 bases). Germline V gene sequence: CDR1 SGHDT, CDR2 YYEEEE. The germline V and J ends were trimmed by 1 base and 1 base, with 9 bases remaining between them. The CDR3 spans 15 residues. CDR3 sequence (DNA): TGTGCCAGCAGCTTGCTGGGGCAGAGCAATCAGCCCCAGCATTTT. Translated: CASSLLGQSNQPQHF. Complete variable domain (other parts from reference TRBV5-6 and TRBJ1-5): DAGVTQSPTHLIKTRGQQVTLRCSPKSGHDTVSWYQQALGQGPQFIFQYYEEEERQRGNFPDRFSGHQFPNYSSELNVNALLLGDSALYLCASSLLGQSNQPQHFGDGTRLSIL.

This chain links TRBV7-2 with TRBJ2-1; the match to TRBD2 covers 7 bases. V lost 1 base and J lost 9; bases outside the gene matches: 0. The CDR3 runs to 12 residues. The germline V gene encodes CDR1 SGHTA and CDR2 FQGNSA. This chain's CDR3 is CASSLGGGEQFF. DNA of the CDR3: TGTGCCAGCAGCTTAGGGGGGGGTGAGCAGTTCTTC. The complete variable domain, with remaining parts taken from reference TRBV7-2 and TRBJ2-1, reads GAGVSQSPSNKVTEKGKDVELRCDPISGHTALYWYRQSLGQGLEFLIYFQGNSAPDKSGLPSDRFSAERTGGSVSTLTIQRTQQEDSAVYLCASSLGGGEQFFGPGTRLTVL.

For the CDR3, the DNA is TGTGCCAGCAGCCCAGGGACAGGGATCTCCTACGAGCAGTACTTC. This sequence encodes CASSPGTGISYEQYF. This chain connects TRBV11-2 to TRBJ2-7; 9 bases map to TRBD1. This CDR3 spans 15 amino acids. From germline, CDR1 is SGHAT and CDR2 FQNNGV. Trimming removed 5 bases from V and 0 bases from J; junction bases left unmatched: 5.

This rearrangement joins TRBV5-8 to TRBJ1-1; D gene uncertain. Per germline, CDR1 SGHTS and CDR2 YDEGEE. V was clipped by 1 base and J by 2 bases, with 6 bases between them. CDR3 length: 13 amino acids. This CDR3 reads CASSLFGNTEAFF. The CDR3, as DNA: TGTGCCAGCAGCTTGTTCGGTAACACTGAAGCTTTCTTT.

The chain combines TRBV28 with TRBJ2-7, with a tentative D call TRBD1 (6 bases). This CDR3 has 12 residues. Germline-derived CDR1 and CDR2 are MDHEN and SYDVKM. Trimming shortened V by 4 bases and J by 4 bases, and 8 bases separated the two germline ends. CDR3 amino acids: CASSSGQYEQYF. The DNA of the CDR3 is TGTGCCAGCAGTTCTGGACAGTACGAGCAGTACTTC.

The DNA of the CDR3 is TGTGCCAGCAGCCTGTTTGGTCTAAATGAGCAGTTCTTC. Protein product: CASSLFGLNEQFF. The gene calls are TRBV5-4 and TRBJ2-1; D unresolved. Germline CDR1 is SGHNT and CDR2 is YYREEE (reference sequence). V was trimmed by 4 bases and J by 7 bases, leaving 12 bases between them. The CDR3 has 13 amino acids.

The chain has TRBV5-4 and TRBJ2-2; 7 nucleotides match TRBD1. Germline V gene sequence: CDR1 SGHNT, CDR2 YYREEE (reference sequence). V trimming: 4 bases; J trimming: 6 bases; junction bases outside the gene matches: 9. The CDR3 length is 15 residues. DNA for the CDR3: TGTGCCAGCAGCGAGACAGGGATTGGAGCCGGGGAGCTGTTTTTT. Its translation is CASSETGIGAGELFF.

The chain combines TRBV7-6 with TRBJ2-7, with D uncertain. CDR1 is SGHVS and CDR2 is FNYEAQ in the germline V gene. The CDR3 loop spans 15 amino acids. V was trimmed by 4 bases and J by 1 base, leaving 14 bases between them. CDR3 region: CASSSLLTTSYEQYF. The DNA of the CDR3 is TGTGCCAGCAGCTCCCTTCTGACAACTTCCTACGAGCAGTACTTC.

Here the CDR3 reads CASSLEDRGSNQPQHF. In nucleotides, the CDR3 is TGCGCCAGCAGCCTAGAGGACAGGGGGAGCAATCAGCCCCAGCATTTT. The rearrangement joins TRBV4-1 to TRBJ1-5, with 10 bases matching TRBD1. CDR1 and CDR2 (germline): MGHRA, YSYEKL. Trimming took 4 bases from V and 1 from J; bases not matched to a gene: 4. This CDR3 is 16 amino acids long.

CDR3: CASTGIWSEQFF. The CDR3 DNA sequence: TGTGCCAGCACGGGGATCTGGAGTGAGCAGTTCTTC. V usage is TRBV25-1 and J usage is TRBJ2-1; D might be TRBD2 (5 bases). Trimming removed 7 bases at V and 9 bases at J, with 13 bases between. The CDR3 sequence is 12 residues long. Looked up from germline, CDR1 is MGHDK and CDR2 is SYGVNS. The entire variable domain, with the rest obtained from reference TRBV25-1 and TRBJ2-1, is as follows: EADIYQTPRYLVIGTGKKITLECSQTMGHDKMYWYQQDPGMELHLIHYSYGVNSTEKGDLSSESTVSRIRTEHFPLTLESARPSHTSQYLCASTGIWSEQFFGPGTRLTVL.

This chain links TRBV29-1 with TRBJ2-1, with TRBD1 matching 7 bases. The germline V gene has CDR1 SQVTM and CDR2 ANQGSEA. J gave up 0 bases and V 7 bases, and 15 bases lay outside the gene matches. CDR3 size: 17 residues. CDR3 loop: CSAGTALRGASYNEQFF. Here the CDR3 DNA reads TGCAGCGCCGGGACAGCGTTAAGAGGGGCCTCCTACAATGAGCAGTTCTTC.

The J gene is TRBJ1-1, the V gene TRBV19; 10 positions agree with TRBD1. The length of the CDR3 is 14 residues. J gave up 5 bases and V 4 bases, and 4 bases lay outside the gene matches. CDR1 is LNHDA, CDR2 SQIVND, per germline (reference sequence). This CDR3 reads CASSSRQGATEAFF. CDR3 DNA sequence: TGTGCCAGTAGTAGCCGACAGGGGGCGACTGAAGCTTTCTTT.

The chain uses TRBV27 and TRBJ1-2; 10 bases line up with TRBD1. Germline CDR1 MNHEY, CDR2 SMNVEV (reference sequence). This CDR3 has 15 residues. The ends lost 4 bases at V and 2 bases at J; junction bases unmatched: 4. The CDR3 region has the DNA TGTGCCAGCAGTTCCCGGGACAGGGGAAACTATGGCTACACCTTC. This translates into CASSSRDRGNYGYTF.